One and the same sample provided the 22 T cell receptor beta chains below, sequenced in a study of shared clonotypes between healthy human individuals. Some clones are missing from TCRdb's copy, which holds only in-frame ones; the method was immunoSEQ multiplex PCR. The data contain about 1 million clones, 60% to 80% of them singletons. Sequencing was carried out using memory CD4+ T cells sorted from blood. As for subset: CD45RA-negative fraction. The receptors here all came from a man between 18 and 35 years old in good health.

The chain has TRBV6-1 and TRBJ2-7; 7 bases are shared with TRBD2. Trimming took 4 bases from V and 2 from J; bases not matched to a gene: 2. The CDR3 runs to 13 residues. The germline CDR1 and CDR2 sequences are MNHNS and SASEGT. The CDR3 sequence is CASSAGLAYEQYF. CDR3 coding DNA: TGTGCCAGCAGTGCCGGACTAGCCTACGAGCAGTACTTC.

The chain employs TRBV9 and TRBJ2-3; possible D gene TRBD2, 7 bases. V was cut by 5 bases and J by 1 base, with 17 bases left in between. The CDR3 is made up of 16 amino acids. CDR1 is SGDLS, CDR2 YYNGEE, per germline. As DNA, the CDR3 is TGTGCCAGCAGTCTTAGGGGGGAGGGACGCACAGATACGCAGTATTTT. Translated: CASSLRGEGRTDTQYF.

This chain uses TRBV5-6 with TRBJ1-2; TRBD1 is a possible D gene (5 bases). The CDR3 spans 13 residues. Germline CDR1 SGHDT, CDR2 YYEEEE. Trimming left V 3 bases short and J 6 bases short, with 12 bases between. The CDR3 is CASSYGAPDGYTF. In DNA, the CDR3 is TGTGCCAGCAGCTACGGGGCACCCGATGGCTACACCTTC.

This chain uses TRBV5-1 with TRBJ2-5, with D unclear. CDR1 and CDR2 (germline): SGHRS, YFSETQ. CDR3 size: 13 residues. Between the trimmed V and J ends, which lost 5 bases and 2 bases, there was a span of 10 bases. The CDR3 region has the DNA TGCGCCAGCAGGGTCACCCCGCAAGAGACCCAGTACTTC. It specifies CASRVTPQETQYF.

The J gene is TRBJ2-2, the V gene TRBV6-4; TRBD1 might be the D (5 bases). V lost 6 bases to trimming and J lost 1 base, with 9 bases between them. The CDR3 is 14 amino acids. From germline, CDR1 is MRHNA and CDR2 SNTAGT. In DNA, the CDR3 is TGTGCCAGCAGCCATGGACAGAACACCGGGGAGCTGTTTTTT. It translates to CASSHGQNTGELFF.

V usage is TRBV6-1 and J usage is TRBJ2-1, with 7 bases matching TRBD2. With 5 bases clipped from V and 5 bases from J, the junction kept 9 bases outside the gene matches. The germline CDR1 and CDR2 sequences are MNHNS and SASEGT. CDR3 length: 15 residues. The CDR3 DNA sequence: TGTGCCAGCAGTCGCCGGACCAGCGGGGACAATGAGCAGTTCTTC. This gives the protein CASSRRTSGDNEQFF.

The CDR3 DNA reads TGTGCCAGCAGCGCCCAGGCTTATGGCTACACCTTC. Encoded protein: CASSAQAYGYTF. J is TRBJ1-2 and V is TRBV7-2; D is undetermined. Germline CDR1 reads SGHTA; CDR2 reads FQGNSA. This CDR3 comprises 12 residues. The germline V and J ends were trimmed by 5 bases and 5 bases, with 9 bases remaining between them.

Only one count was recorded for this clone. The chain links TRBV6-5 to TRBJ2-1; D gene ambiguous. Trimming shortened V by 0 bases and J by 6 bases, and 9 bases separated the two germline ends. The V gene's germline CDR1 is MNHEY and CDR2 SVGAGI. The CDR3 sequence is 14 residues long. This CDR3 reads CASSYSDLSNEQFF. CDR3 nucleotides: TGTGCCAGCAGTTACTCGGACCTATCCAATGAGCAGTTCTTC.

The chain has TRBV6-1 and TRBJ1-5; D remains ambiguous. CDR3 size: 12 residues. Trimming took off 8 bases at V and 0 bases at J, with 5 bases between the two ends. Germline values: CDR1 MNHNS, CDR2 SASEGT. CDR3 loop: CASLSSNQPQHF. CDR3 bases: TGTGCCAGCCTGAGTAGCAATCAGCCCCAGCATTTT.

The chain carries TRBV5-5 and TRBJ2-3; D is unresolved. The germline CDR1 and CDR2 sequences are SGHKS and YYEKEE (reference sequence). The CDR3 runs 14 residues. The V end was cut by 4 bases, the J end by 5 bases, with 14 bases between. The CDR3 loop reads CASSPLGSQDTQYF. Written as DNA, the CDR3 is TGTGCCAGCAGCCCCCTTGGAAGCCAAGATACGCAGTATTTT.

The sample holds a few counts of this clone. The gene calls are TRBV7-9 and TRBJ1-2; D unclear. Germline lookup yields CDR1 SEHNR and CDR2 FQNEAQ (reference sequence). The CDR3 length is 12 residues. Trimming removed 5 bases at V and 9 bases at J, with 13 bases between. CDR3 DNA: TGTGCCAGCAGCCAAGCAGGAGTGAGCTACACCTTC. Translated, it gives CASSQAGVSYTF.

The chain joins TRBV6-6 to TRBJ1-5; TRBD1 is a possible D gene (5 bases). Germline CDR1 MNHNY, CDR2 SVGAGI (reference sequence). CDR3 length: 15 amino acids. V was shortened by 5 bases and J by 2 bases, with 13 bases between the two germline ends. The CDR3 reads CASSDQGVGNQPQHF. The CDR3 DNA reads TGTGCCAGCAGTGATCAGGGTGTAGGCAATCAGCCCCAGCATTTT.

Notes on this clone: In the same sample, other DNA sequences code for this CDR3. The chain has TRBV5-1 and TRBJ2-7; 10 bases align to TRBD1. The germline gives CDR1 SGHRS, CDR2 YFSETQ. J lost 3 bases, V lost 0 bases, and 3 bases had no gene match. The CDR3 extends over 15 amino acids. The CDR3, as DNA: TGCGCCAGCAGCTTGGGGACAGGGGGATTCTACGAGCAGTACTTC. It specifies CASSLGTGGFYEQYF.

The J gene is TRBJ2-3, the V gene TRBV15; 9 bases line up with TRBD2. Germline CDR1 LNHNV, CDR2 YYDKDF (reference sequence). This CDR3 contains 15 residues. V shed 5 bases and J 4 bases; nucleotides not matched to a gene: 7. The CDR3 DNA reads TGTGCCACCAGCGGGCGGACTAGCGACGCAGATACGCAGTATTTT. It translates to CATSGRTSDADTQYF.

The J gene is TRBJ2-1, the V gene TRBV19; D ambiguous. From germline, CDR1 is LNHDA and CDR2 SQIVND (reference sequence). CDR3 length: 11 residues. The V end lost 5 bases, the J end lost 7 bases, and 6 bases lay between the germline ends. The CDR3, as DNA: TGTGCCAGTAGTTGGGGAAATGAGCAGTTCTTC. The encoded protein is CASSWGNEQFF.

The chain has TRBV18 and TRBJ1-3, with D possibly being TRBD1 (6 bases). The V end lost 4 bases, the J end lost 0 bases, and 10 bases lay between the germline ends. There are 15 residues in the CDR3. Germline V gene sequence: CDR1 KGHSH, CDR2 LQKENI. The DNA of the CDR3 is TGTGCCAGCTCACAGGACAGAAGCTCTGGAAACACCATATATTTT. Protein: CASSQDRSSGNTIYF.

This chain joins TRBV7-2 and TRBJ2-7, with D hard to call. Between the trimmed V and J ends, which lost 3 bases and 6 bases, there was a span of 9 bases. The germline CDR1 and CDR2 sequences are SGHTA and FQGNSA. The CDR3 runs to 12 residues. CDR3 sequence: CASSFLGREQYF. The CDR3 coding sequence is TGTGCCAGCAGCTTCCTTGGGCGCGAGCAGTACTTC.

The rearrangement uses TRBV6-5 and TRBJ2-2; tentative D call: TRBD1 (6 bases). Germline lookup yields CDR1 MNHEY and CDR2 SVGAGI. V shed 11 bases and J shed 5 bases, with 12 bases lying between them. The CDR3 has 12 residues. For the CDR3, the DNA is TGTGCCTGTCAACAGGGAACCGGGGAGCTGTTTTTT. Protein product: CACQQGTGELFF.

The chain combines TRBV5-1 with TRBJ2-5, with no clear D. The CDR3 contains 14 residues. Germline CDR1 and CDR2: SGHRS and YFSETQ. Trimming removed 0 bases at V and 0 bases at J, with 6 bases between. CDR3 DNA sequence: TGCGCCAGCAGCTTGGTGGCAGACCAAGAGACCCAGTACTTC. Its protein is CASSLVADQETQYF.

A few counts support this clone. The rearrangement joins TRBV6-5 to TRBJ1-6; perhaps TRBD1 as D (5 bases). In germline, CDR1 is MNHEY, CDR2 SVGAGI. This CDR3 is 15 amino acids long. Trimming removed 4 bases from V and 7 bases from J, with 14 bases in between. CDR3 residues: CASSSGARENSPLHF. CDR3 in DNA: TGTGCCAGCAGTTCCGGGGCTCGGGAGAATTCACCCCTCCACTTT.

V is TRBV5-1 and J is TRBJ2-4, with D perhaps TRBD2 (6 bases). Germline V gives CDR1 SGHRS, CDR2 YFSETQ. The CDR3 covers 15 residues. The V and J ends lost 3 bases and 3 bases respectively, with 13 bases between them. Here the CDR3 reads CASSSSRGSKNIQYF. The CDR3 DNA reads as TGCGCCAGCAGCTCCTCCCGGGGGAGCAAAAACATTCAGTACTTC.

This clone came up once. V usage is TRBV19 and J usage is TRBJ2-4; either TRBD1 or TRBD2 may supply D (6 bases each). This CDR3 contains 14 residues. The germline V and J ends were trimmed by 3 bases and 8 bases, with 14 bases remaining between them. CDR1 and CDR2 (germline): LNHDA, SQIVND (reference sequence). CDR3 nucleotide sequence: TGTGCCAGTAGTATTCGGGAGAGGGGGGACATTCAGTACTTC. As protein: CASSIRERGDIQYF.